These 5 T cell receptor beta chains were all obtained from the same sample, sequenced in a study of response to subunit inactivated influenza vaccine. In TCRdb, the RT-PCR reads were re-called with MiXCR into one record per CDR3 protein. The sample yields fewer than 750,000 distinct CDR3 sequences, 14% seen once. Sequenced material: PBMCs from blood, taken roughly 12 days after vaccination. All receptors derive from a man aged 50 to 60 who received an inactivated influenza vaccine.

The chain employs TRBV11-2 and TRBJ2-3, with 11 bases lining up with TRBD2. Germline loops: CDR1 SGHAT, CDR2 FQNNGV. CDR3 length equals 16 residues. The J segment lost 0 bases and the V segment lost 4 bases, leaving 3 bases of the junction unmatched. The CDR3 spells CASSWTSGSSTDTQYF. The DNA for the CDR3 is TGTGCCAGCAGCTGGACTAGCGGGTCTAGCACAGATACGCAGTATTTT.

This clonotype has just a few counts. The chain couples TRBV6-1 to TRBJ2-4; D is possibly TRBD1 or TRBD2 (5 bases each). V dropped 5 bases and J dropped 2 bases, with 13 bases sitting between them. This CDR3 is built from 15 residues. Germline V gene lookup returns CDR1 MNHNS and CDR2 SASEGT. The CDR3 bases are TGTGCCAGCAGTCAGGGAGTTGAAACCAAAAACATTCAGTACTTC. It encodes CASSQGVETKNIQYF.

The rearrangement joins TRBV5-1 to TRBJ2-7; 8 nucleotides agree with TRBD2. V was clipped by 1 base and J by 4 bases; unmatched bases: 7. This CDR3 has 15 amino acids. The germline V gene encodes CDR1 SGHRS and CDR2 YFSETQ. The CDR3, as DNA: TGCGCCAGCAGCTTGATATCGGGGGGGGAGTACGAGCAGTACTTC. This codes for CASSLISGGEYEQYF.

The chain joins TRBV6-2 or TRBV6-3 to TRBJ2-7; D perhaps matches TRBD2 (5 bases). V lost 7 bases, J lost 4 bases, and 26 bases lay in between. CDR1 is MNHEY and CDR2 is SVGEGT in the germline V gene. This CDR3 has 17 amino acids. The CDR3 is CASMGSSDLDRWYEQYF. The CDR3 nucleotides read TGTGCCAGCATGGGGAGTAGTGACCTGGATCGGTGGTACGAGCAGTACTTC.

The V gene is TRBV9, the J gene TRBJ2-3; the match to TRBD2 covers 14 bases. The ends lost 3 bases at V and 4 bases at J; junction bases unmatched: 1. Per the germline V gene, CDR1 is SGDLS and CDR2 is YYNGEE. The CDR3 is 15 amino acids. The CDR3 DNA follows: TGTGCCAGCAGCGGGACTAGCGGGGGGCCAGATACGCAGTATTTT. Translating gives CASSGTSGGPDTQYF. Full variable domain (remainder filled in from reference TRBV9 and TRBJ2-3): DSGVTQTPKHLITATGQRVTLRCSPRSGDLSVYWYQQSLDQGLQFLIQYYNGEERAKGNILERFSAQQFPDLHSELNLSSLELGDSALYFCASSGTSGGPDTQYFGPGTRLTVL.